This TCR beta chain emerged from a study of T cell changes during pregnancy in multiple sclerosis. V shed 6 bases, J shed 5 bases, and the junction held 6 bases outside the gene matches. CDR1 and CDR2 from the germline V gene are MNHEY and SMNVEV (reference sequence). The CDR3 length is 14 residues. Sequenced by immunoSEQ multiplex PCR; TCRdb stores in-frame clones only, minus some. The sample has some 54,000 clones, 94% seen once; the top ten hold 3% to 3.5%. Sample: CD8+ T cells from peripheral blood mononuclear cells, taken in the third trimester of pregnancy. This sequence originates from a female donor with multiple sclerosis, enrolled in a pregnancy study. The V gene is TRBV27, the J gene TRBJ1-4; 7 positions agree with TRBD1. CDR3 bases: TGTGCCAGCAGCGGTAACAGGGGAAATGAAAAACTGTTTTTT. Residues: CASSGNRGNEKLFF.